The following is a T cell receptor (beta chain) sequence with its context. This table comes from immunoSEQ multiplex PCR, and its TCRdb copy is limited to in-frame clones, with some not included. The sample yields about 80,000 clones, 89% seen once. The entry originates in a study of control samples from healthy donors and cancer patients. This CDR3 has 15 residues. Trimming took off 7 bases at V and 0 bases at J, with 16 bases between the two ends. Looked up from germline, CDR1 is SGHKS and CDR2 is YYEKEE (reference sequence). J is TRBJ1-2 and V is TRBV5-5; D uncertain. Sequenced material: blood. The receptor comes from a man between 45 and 60 years old in good health. CDR3 loop: CASGPNLQTNYGYTF. The CDR3 nucleotides read TGTGCCAGCGGACCAAATCTACAGACTAACTATGGCTACACCTTC.